This TCR beta chain is from a study of human T cells and chemical hapten exposure. Noted time point: pre-sensitization, week 0. Specified treatment: therapeutic diphenylcyclopropenone sensitization with weekly scalp DPC. In regard to this clonotype: What it recognizes is unknown.

TCRdb fed the RACE reads into MiXCR, producing one record per CDR3 protein. The sample lists under 300,000 distinct CDR3 sequences; roughly 7.7% were seen once. Whole-study findings and limits: There was no change with DPC sensitization in TCRs above 1 in 1000 frequency.

Germline CDR1 and CDR2: SNHLY and FYNNEI. The CDR3 sequence is 13 residues long. V gave up 6 bases and J gave up 4 bases, with 10 bases separating them. The sequence was obtained from a man aged 18 to 29 with alopecia areata. Some clones in this sample may be carry-over from other donors' samples. The chain has TRBV2 and TRBJ1-5, with a possible D match to TRBD1 (5 bases). Sequences were derived from whole blood, sampled in connection with sensitization to the hapten diphenylcyclopropenone (DPC). As DNA, the CDR3 is TGTGCCAGCAGCAGGGATCAAAATCAGCCCCAGCATTTT. This encodes CASSRDQNQPQHF.